A selection of T cell receptor beta chains follows, all from one sample in a study of OX40 agonist ivuxolimab in advanced cancers. The data were produced by immunoSEQ multiplex PCR, yet TCRdb's version contains in-frame clones alone and is incomplete. Counted here are around 69,000 clones, approximately 90% occurring once; the ten biggest clones make up about 4%. The source was CD4+ or CD8+ T cells sorted from blood, collected in a trial of the OX40 agonist ivuxolimab. The receptors were sampled from an adult with an advanced solid tumor such as melanoma, head and neck, liver or kidney cancer. The CDR3 runs from the conserved cysteine through the conserved F or W. D genes are given only for firm matches. Clone sizes are given selectively: once, few, many, or a class where the clone is expanded.

-	-	TRBV18	TRBJ1-1	CASSPTNDNTEAFF	TGTGCCAGCTCACCAACGAACGATAACACTGAAGCTTTCTTT
-	TRBD1	TRBV11-3	TRBJ2-1	CASSLQGASYNEQFF	TGTGCCAGCAGCCTACAGGGGGCTTCCTACAATGAGCAGTTCTTC
-	-	TRBV7-2	TRBJ2-5	CASSWNQGGETQYF	TGTGCCAGCAGCTGGAATCAGGGGGGGGAGACCCAGTACTTC
-	TRBD2	TRBV5-5	TRBJ2-7	CASSLGDRSGSGYEQYF	TGTGCCAGCAGCTTGGGGGATCGGAGCGGGAGTGGCTACGAGCAGTACTTC
-	TRBD2	TRBV6-5	TRBJ2-7	CASSFTGTSDEQYF	TGTGCCAGCAGTTTCACCGGGACTAGTGACGAGCAGTACTTC
-	TRBD2	TRBV4-2	TRBJ2-7	CASSQNPQGSGVSYEQYF	TGTGCCAGCAGCCAAAACCCCCAAGGAAGCGGGGTCTCCTACGAGCAGTACTTC
-	-	TRBV5-6	TRBJ1-6	CASSTLSSYNSPLHF	TGTGCCAGCAGCACTTTAAGCTCCTATAATTCACCCCTCCACTTT
once	-	TRBV5-1	TRBJ2-2	CASRVSISGGELFF	TGCGCCAGCAGAGTGTCTATCTCGGGCGGGGAGCTGTTTTTT
-	TRBD1	TRBV28	TRBJ2-1	CASSPLTGSQHTEQFF	TGTGCCAGCAGTCCGTTGACAGGGAGCCAACACACTGAGCAGTTCTTC
-	-	TRBV29-1	TRBJ1-5	CSVQESGSNQPQHF	TGCAGCGTTCAGGAAAGCGGGTCAAATCAGCCCCAGCATTTT
medium-sized	TRBD2	TRBV28	TRBJ2-7	CASSPSSGRAFEQYF	TGTGCCAGCAGTCCTTCTAGCGGGAGGGCCTTCGAGCAGTACTTC
-	-	TRBV9	TRBJ1-1	CASSVGKGEAFF	TGTGCCAGCAGCGTAGGTAAAGGAGAAGCTTTCTTT
-	-	TRBV6-1	TRBJ1-5	CASSEVTGGNQPQHF	TGTGCCAGCAGTGAAGTGACGGGAGGCAATCAGCCCCAGCATTTT
-	-	TRBV6-1	TRBJ2-7	CASSEGPVASYEQYF	TGTGCCAGCAGTGAAGGTCCAGTCGCTTCCTACGAGCAGTACTTC